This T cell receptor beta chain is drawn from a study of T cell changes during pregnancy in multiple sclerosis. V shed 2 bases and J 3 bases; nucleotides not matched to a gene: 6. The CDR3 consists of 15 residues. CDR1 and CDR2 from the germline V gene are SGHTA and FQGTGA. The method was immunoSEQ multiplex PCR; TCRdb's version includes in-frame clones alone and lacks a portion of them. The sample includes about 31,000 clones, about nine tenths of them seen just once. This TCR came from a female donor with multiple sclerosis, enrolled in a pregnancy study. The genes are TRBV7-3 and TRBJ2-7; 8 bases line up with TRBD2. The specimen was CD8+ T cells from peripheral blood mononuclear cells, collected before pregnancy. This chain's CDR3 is CASSLGAGAIYEQYF. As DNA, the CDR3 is TGTGCCAGCAGCTTAGGAGCGGGAGCTATCTACGAGCAGTACTTC.